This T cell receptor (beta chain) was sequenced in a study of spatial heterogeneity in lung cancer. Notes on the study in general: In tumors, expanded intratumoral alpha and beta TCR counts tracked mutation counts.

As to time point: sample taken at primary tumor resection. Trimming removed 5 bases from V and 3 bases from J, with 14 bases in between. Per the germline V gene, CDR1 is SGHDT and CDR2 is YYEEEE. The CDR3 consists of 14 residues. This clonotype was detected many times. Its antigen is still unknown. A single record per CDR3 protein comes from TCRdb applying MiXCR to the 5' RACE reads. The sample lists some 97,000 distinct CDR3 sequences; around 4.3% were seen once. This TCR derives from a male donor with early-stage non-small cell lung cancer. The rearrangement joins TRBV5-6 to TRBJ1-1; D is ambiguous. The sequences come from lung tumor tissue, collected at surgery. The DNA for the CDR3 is TGTGCCAGCAGGTTGTTAAGTTCCTACACTGAAGCTTTCTTT. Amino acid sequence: CASRLLSSYTEAFF. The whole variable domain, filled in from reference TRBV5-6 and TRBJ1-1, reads DAGVTQSPTHLIKTRGQQVTLRCSPKSGHDTVSWYQQALGQGPQFIFQYYEEEERQRGNFPDRFSGHQFPNYSSELNVNALLLGDSALYLCASRLLSSYTEAFFGQGTRLTVV.